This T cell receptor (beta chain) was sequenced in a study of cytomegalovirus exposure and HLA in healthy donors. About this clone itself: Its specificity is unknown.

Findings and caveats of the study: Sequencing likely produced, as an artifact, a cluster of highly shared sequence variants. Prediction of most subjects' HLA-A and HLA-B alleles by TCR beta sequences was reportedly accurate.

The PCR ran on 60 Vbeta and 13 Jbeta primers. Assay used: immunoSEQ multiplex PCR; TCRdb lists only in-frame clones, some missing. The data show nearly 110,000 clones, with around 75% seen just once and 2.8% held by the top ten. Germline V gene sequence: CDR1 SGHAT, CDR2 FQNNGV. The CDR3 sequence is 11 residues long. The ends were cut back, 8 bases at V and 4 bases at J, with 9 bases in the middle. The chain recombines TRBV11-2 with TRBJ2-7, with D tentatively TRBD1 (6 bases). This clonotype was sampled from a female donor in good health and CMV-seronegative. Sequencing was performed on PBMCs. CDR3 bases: TGTGCCAGCTCGGACAGTTACGAGCAGTACTTC. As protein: CASSDSYEQYF.